The 15 T cell receptor beta chains given below trace back to one sample, sequenced in a study of beta chain features in type 1 diabetes. The antigens of these receptors remain unknown. Expressed TCRB transcripts were sequenced after all isolated RNA was converted to cDNA. Repertoires were generated with immunoSEQ multiplex PCR, while TCRdb's copy carries only in-frame clones and drops some. The data show nearly 700,000 clones, with around an eighth seen just once and less than 0.025% held by the top ten. Study-level results: Type 1 diabetes patients showed a moderate but significant shortening of TCRB CDR3s in all four CD4+ subsets.

Source material: naive CD4+ T cells from blood. All receptors derive from a man aged 18 to 30 with type 1 diabetes.

This clone was seen more than once but under ten times. V usage is TRBV6-5 and J usage is TRBJ2-1; the D gene is possibly TRBD2 (5 bases). The V end was cut by 10 bases, the J end by 12 bases, with 19 bases between. Germline CDR1 and CDR2: MNHEY and SVGAGI. The CDR3 is 12 amino acids. The CDR3 is CATFSADRGQFF. CDR3 in DNA: TGTGCCACCTTCTCGGCGGATCGGGGGCAGTTCTTC.

This clone occurred a few times. The J gene is TRBJ2-2, the V gene TRBV23-1, with 8 nucleotides matching TRBD1. TRBV23-1 is classed as an ORF, of uncertain function. This CDR3 is built from 15 residues. V was pared by 5 bases and J by 5 bases, with 7 bases of the junction left unmatched. CDR3 DNA: TGCGCCAGCAGTATTGACAGGGGACGAACCGGGGAGCTGTTTTTT. Its translation is CASSIDRGRTGELFF.

Details on this clone: The junction shows a germline mismatch at one end, possibly a read error. V usage is TRBV28 and J usage is TRBJ1-5; 9 nucleotides agree with TRBD1. The CDR3 loop spans 13 amino acids. CDR1 MDHEN and CDR2 SYDVKM come from the germline V gene. Written as DNA, the CDR3 is TGTGCCAGCAGTTTGGGGGACAGGGCGCTCTTCTTGTTT. Translation gives CASSLGDRALFLF.

This clone has just a few counts. The chain links TRBV29-1 to TRBJ2-3, with D tentatively TRBD1 (6 bases). Trimming removed 6 bases from V and 0 bases from J, with 22 bases in between. Germline CDR1 and CDR2: SQVTM and ANQGSEA. This CDR3 has 17 amino acids. CDR3 bases: TGCAGCGTCGACAAAGCCGGGACAACCACTAGCACAGATACGCAGTATTTT. It yields the protein CSVDKAGTTTSTDTQYF.

This sequence joins TRBV28 and TRBJ2-5; no definite D call. Trimming pared 3 bases from V and 5 bases from J, leaving 19 bases between. CDR1 is MDHEN, CDR2 SYDVKM, per germline. The CDR3 contains 16 residues. The CDR3 protein is CASSLARTGPGETQYF. The CDR3 DNA follows: TGTGCCAGCAGTTTGGCCCGGACGGGCCCCGGCGAGACCCAGTACTTC.

The chain carries TRBV30 and TRBJ1-1; D is ambiguous. V was clipped by 2 bases and J by 5 bases, with 6 bases between them. Germline CDR1 reads GTSNPN; CDR2 reads SVGIG (reference sequence). This CDR3 has 11 residues. The CDR3 nucleotides are TGTGCCTGGAGTAGGAGTACTGAAGCTTTCTTT. Its translation is CAWSRSTEAFF.

J is TRBJ1-1 and V is TRBV6-5; no reliable D call. Trimming took off 2 bases at V and 12 bases at J, with 10 bases between the two ends. Per germline, CDR1 MNHEY and CDR2 SVGAGI. The CDR3 is made up of 11 amino acids. CDR3 sequence reads: CASSYPGGSFF. The DNA of the CDR3 is TGTGCCAGCAGTTACCCGGGTGGGTCTTTCTTT.

In its sample, this clone was seen a few times. The J gene is TRBJ2-7, the V gene TRBV6-6, with D hard to call. Trimming removed 2 bases at V and 5 bases at J, with 4 bases between. The germline gives CDR1 MNHNY, CDR2 SVGAGI (reference sequence). CDR3 size: 11 residues. The CDR3 region has the DNA TGTGCCAGCAGTTACCTCCACGAGCAGTACTTC. Amino acids: CASSYLHEQYF.

The V call is TRBV4-1, the J call TRBJ2-2, with a tentative D call TRBD2 (7 bases). The CDR3 runs 16 residues. Germline CDR1 and CDR2: MGHRA and YSYEKL. V dropped 0 bases and J dropped 7 bases, with 15 bases sitting between them. The CDR3 bases are TGCGCCAGCAGCCAAGATTTCCGGGGGGCAGGCGGGGAGCTGTTTTTT. It codes for CASSQDFRGAGGELFF.

The V and J genes are TRBV6-6 and TRBJ1-2, with unresolved D. The CDR3 spans 15 residues. Trimming removed 6 bases at V and 5 bases at J, with 19 bases between. Germline V gene lookup returns CDR1 MNHNY and CDR2 SVGAGI (reference sequence). The chain's CDR3 is CASSLRDELGYGYTF. In DNA, the CDR3 is TGTGCCAGCAGCCTCCGGGATGAATTAGGTTATGGCTACACCTTC.

The chain couples TRBV14 to TRBJ2-3; D remains ambiguous. The CDR3 runs to 16 residues. Germline V gene sequence: CDR1 SGHDN, CDR2 FVKESK. Trimming took 0 bases from V and 0 from J, leaving 10 bases between them. The CDR3 here is CASSQDHGRSTDTQYF. In nucleotides, the CDR3 is TGTGCCAGCAGCCAAGATCACGGCCGGAGCACAGATACGCAGTATTTT. Full variable domain (rest looked up from reference TRBV14 and TRBJ2-3): EAGVTQFPSHSVIEKGQTVTLRCDPISGHDNLYWYRRVMGKEIKFLLHFVKESKQDESGMPNNRFLAERTGGTYSTLKVQPAELEDSGVYFCASSQDHGRSTDTQYFGPGTRLTVL.

This clone was detected only a few times. The chain recombines TRBV18 with TRBJ2-1; 10 bases fit TRBD1. The CDR3 consists of 16 residues. Germline assignment: CDR1 KGHSH and CDR2 LQKENI. J gave up 1 base and V 4 bases, and 4 bases lay outside the gene matches. CDR3 region: CASSLDRGLSYNEQFF. CDR3 DNA sequence: TGTGCCAGCTCACTCGACAGGGGGCTATCCTACAATGAGCAGTTCTTC.

This clone was observed a handful of times. The chain is built from TRBV25-1 and TRBJ2-7; maybe TRBD1 (5 bases). CDR3 length: 14 amino acids. Deletions cut 4 bases from V and 2 bases from J, with 12 bases between. The germline V gene has CDR1 MGHDK and CDR2 SYGVNS. CDR3 DNA sequence: TGTGCCAGCAGTGGGGGCCGGGCCGCCTACGAGCAGTACTTC. It translates to CASSGGRAAYEQYF.

The rearrangement uses TRBV5-1 and TRBJ2-7; no firm D call. V lost 4 bases to trimming and J lost 3 bases, with 11 bases between them. The germline gives CDR1 SGHRS, CDR2 YFSETQ. The length of the CDR3 is 13 residues. As DNA, the CDR3 is TGCGCCAGCAGCGGAGTGGGCGTCTACGAGCAGTACTTC. Translated: CASSGVGVYEQYF.

This clone was found a few times. This chain joins TRBV19 and TRBJ1-1; D gene uncertain. The CDR3 length is 16 residues. Germline-derived CDR1 and CDR2 are LNHDA and SQIVND (reference sequence). Trimming took 4 bases from V and 1 from J, leaving 16 bases between them. The CDR3 nucleotides read TGTGCCAGTAGTACCCGGGGATCCAAAGGGAACACTGAAGCTTTCTTT. Its protein product is CASSTRGSKGNTEAFF.